The 11 T cell receptor beta chains listed next were all sequenced from one sample in a study of shared clonotypes between healthy human individuals. Data came from immunoSEQ multiplex PCR; TCRdb stores just in-frame clones and leaves some out. The sample shows 950,000 to 1,100,000 clones, 78% of them seen only once. Sequencing was carried out using memory CD4+ T cells from PBMCs. The subset: CD45RA-negative fraction. These receptors all come from a man between 18 and 35 years old in good health. Some clones in this sample may be carry-over from other donors' samples.

The V call is TRBV7-8, the J call TRBJ2-7, with 11 bases aligning to TRBD1. Germline CDR1 reads SGHVS; CDR2 reads FQNEAQ. This CDR3 is 15 amino acids long. With 5 bases clipped from V and 4 bases from J, the junction kept 7 bases outside the gene matches. The CDR3 bases are TGTGCCAGCAGCGTCTCCGGGACAGGGGGTTACGAGCAGTACTTC. It encodes CASSVSGTGGYEQYF.

V is TRBV7-6 and J is TRBJ2-2, with D possibly TRBD1 on 6 matching bases. The CDR3 has 16 residues. Germline CDR1 reads SGHVS; CDR2 reads FNYEAQ. V dropped 2 bases and J dropped 6 bases, with 16 bases sitting between them. DNA of the CDR3: TGTGCCAGCAGCTTAAGGGGGATTACGACATCCGGGGAGCTGTTTTTT. This translates into CASSLRGITTSGELFF.

The chain recombines TRBV19 with TRBJ1-1, with 11 bases fitting TRBD1. Germline trimming cut 4 bases from V and 1 base from J; bases unmatched to any gene: 8. Per the germline V gene, CDR1 is LNHDA and CDR2 is SQIVND (reference sequence). The CDR3 length is 17 residues. The CDR3 nucleotides read TGTGCCAGTAGTACGATCTGGACAGGGGGCCAGAACACTGAAGCTTTCTTT. Amino acids: CASSTIWTGGQNTEAFF.

The V call is TRBV7-9, the J call TRBJ1-3; D possibly corresponds to TRBD1 (6 bases). This CDR3 comprises 14 residues. Germline CDR1 and CDR2: SEHNR and FQNEAQ (reference sequence). V was pared by 10 bases and J by 0 bases, with 13 bases between. DNA for the CDR3: TGTGCCATCTCACAGGGATTCTCTGGAAACACCATATATTTT. It translates to CAISQGFSGNTIYF.

This chain connects TRBV2 to TRBJ2-6; no definite D call. V was pared by 5 bases and J by 0 bases, with 5 bases between. Germline values: CDR1 SNHLY, CDR2 FYNNEI. The CDR3 runs 14 residues. This CDR3 is CASSLYSGANVLTF. The CDR3 nucleotides are TGTGCCAGCAGTCTGTACTCTGGGGCCAACGTCCTGACTTTC.

The CDR3 nucleotides are TGTGCCAGCAGGGGGACAGGGTTGGAAAAACTGTTTTTT. This translates into CASRGTGLEKLFF. This chain links TRBV6-5 with TRBJ1-4; 9 bases agree with TRBD1. Trimming cost V 6 bases and J 8 bases; bases outside gene matches: 4. The CDR3 runs to 13 residues. Germline V CDR1 and CDR2: MNHEY, SVGAGI.

Points on this clone: Other nucleotide sequences from this sample produce the same CDR3. The rearrangement links TRBV18 to TRBJ2-1; D ambiguous. Germline V gene lookup returns CDR1 KGHSH and CDR2 LQKENI. The CDR3 has 13 amino acids. The V end was cut by 3 bases, the J end by 9 bases, with 12 bases between. DNA of the CDR3: TGTGCCAGCTCACCTCCAGGCGGCGGTGAGCAGTTCTTC. This translates into CASSPPGGGEQFF.

In its sample, this clone was seen once. Since a far larger clone is one base different, this is likely a read error. The rearrangement uses TRBV29-1 and TRBJ1-1; D not certain. Germline CDR1 is SQVTM and CDR2 is ANQGSEA. CDR3 length: 14 residues. The CDR3 DNA follows: TGCAGCGTTGTCCTAACCCGGGGTGGGATTGAAGCTCTCTTT. Protein product: CSVVLTRGGIEALF.

This clone was observed a handful of times. The chain is built from TRBV6-5 and TRBJ1-1, with 12 bases fitting TRBD1. V lost 6 bases to trimming and J lost 5 bases; unmatched junction nucleotides: 7. Germline V lookup: CDR1 MNHEY, CDR2 SVGAGI. This CDR3 spans 15 amino acids. The CDR3 region has the DNA TGTGCCAGCAGGGGACAGGGGGCGGGGAGGACTGAAGCTTTCTTT. Translating it yields CASRGQGAGRTEAFF.

J is TRBJ1-4 and V is TRBV19, with no clear D. CDR1 LNHDA and CDR2 SQIVND come from the germline V gene (reference sequence). Deletions cut 7 bases from V and 1 base from J, with 16 bases between. The CDR3 loop spans 16 amino acids. CDR3 in amino acids: CASTPRMPRTNEKLFF. DNA for the CDR3: TGTGCCAGTACCCCTCGGATGCCACGAACTAATGAAAAACTGTTTTTT.

The chain links TRBV28 to TRBJ1-2, with TRBD1 as a possible D gene (6 bases). From germline, CDR1 is MDHEN and CDR2 SYDVKM. There are 14 residues in the CDR3. V gave up 6 bases and J gave up 5 bases, with 16 bases separating them. Here the CDR3 DNA reads TGTGCCAGCAGGGCCACAGGGATGTTATATGGCTACACCTTC. It specifies CASRATGMLYGYTF.